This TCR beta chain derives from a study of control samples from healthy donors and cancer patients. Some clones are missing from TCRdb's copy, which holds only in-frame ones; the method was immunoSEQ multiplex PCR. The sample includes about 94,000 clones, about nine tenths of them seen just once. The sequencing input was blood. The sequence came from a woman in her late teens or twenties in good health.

CDR3 nucleotide sequence: TGTGCCAGCTCCAACGGGGGAAACACCATATATTTT. Translating gives CASSNGGNTIYF. The V call is TRBV5-8, the J call TRBJ1-3; D not certain. Germline V gene sequence: CDR1 SGHTS, CDR2 YDEGEE. Trimming shortened V by 7 bases and J by 4 bases, and 9 bases separated the two germline ends. The CDR3 length is 12 residues.